This T cell receptor (beta chain) was identified during a study of response to subunit inactivated influenza vaccine. TCRdb processed the RT-PCR reads anew with MiXCR; each CDR3 protein has one entry. The table has a few hundred thousand distinct CDR3 sequences, approximately 10% seen once; the top ten hold 11%. Per the germline V gene, CDR1 is KGHSH and CDR2 is LQKENI. The trim removed 3 bases at V and 1 base at J, leaving 0 bases unmatched. CDR3 length: 14 amino acids. This sample also belongs to another study, concerning T cells expressing NK-cell markers. This second report adds: A 5'RACE template switching approach incorporating UMIs was used to make TCR beta cDNA. Of CD8+ T cells, about 1.0-7.5% belonged to dominant NKG2C+ clonotypes in five or six donors.

The input for sequencing was PBMCs from blood, taken on the day of vaccination. The clonotype comes from a man aged 50-60 years who received an inactivated influenza vaccine. This rearrangement joins TRBV18 to TRBJ1-3, with 7 bases that match TRBD1. This CDR3 reads CASSPTGSGNTIYF. CDR3 in DNA: TGTGCCAGCTCACCGACAGGGTCTGGAAACACCATATATTTT.